These 20 T cell receptor beta chains originate from one sample sequenced in a study of T cell clonality in common variable immunodeficiency. Profiled with immunoSEQ multiplex PCR; TCRdb holds only in-frame clones, not every one. Listed for the sample are approximately 64,000 clones, none seen a single time. Sequenced sample: peripheral blood mononuclear cells. The receptors originated from a person aged 18 to 70 in good health.

This clone was seen many times. The read ends 3 residues shy of where the CDR3 ends; the end is completed using the germline J gene. The chain combines TRBV7-2 with TRBJ1-6; possible D gene TRBD1, 5 bases. This CDR3 spans 17 amino acids. In germline, CDR1 is SGHTA, CDR2 FQGNSA. Trimming pared 0 bases from V and 4 bases from J, leaving 13 bases between. CDR3 region: CASSLAGRVSYNSPLHF. CDR3 DNA, as far as it was read: TGTGCCAGCAGCTTAGCAGGCAGGGTGTCTTATAATTCACCC.

With regard to this clone: Read data end 3 residues before the CDR3 end; the end is taken from the germline J gene. The J gene is TRBJ2-7, the V gene TRBV5-1, with D tentatively TRBD1 (5 bases). The CDR3 runs to 12 residues. Germline-derived CDR1 and CDR2 are SGHRS and YFSETQ. Trimming removed 3 bases from V and 5 bases from J, with 9 bases in between. CDR3 DNA, as far as it was read: TGCGCCAGCAGCTCCTCAGGGAACGAG. The encoded protein is CASSSSGNE. In full, the CDR3 reads CASSSSGNEQYF.

This clone was seen repeatedly, ten times or more. The read stops 3 residues short of the end of the CDR3; the missing end is completed from the germline J gene. V gene TRBV10-3 combines with J gene TRBJ2-7; 10 bases match TRBD1. V trimming: 9 bases; J trimming: 2 bases; junction bases outside the gene matches: 10. Per germline, CDR1 ENHRY and CDR2 SYGVKD. This CDR3 contains 15 residues. CDR3 DNA, as far as it was read: TGTGCCATTTCGTCTGGGACAGGGGTCCCCTACGAG. As protein: CAISSGTGVPYE. The whole CDR3 sequence reads CAISSGTGVPYEQYF.

This clone occurred many times. The CDR3 goes on 3 residues after the read ends, and that part is filled in from the germline J gene. V is TRBV5-1 and J is TRBJ2-7, with 10 bases lining up with TRBD1. J was trimmed by 6 bases and V by 0 bases; bases with no gene match: 6. CDR1 is SGHRS, CDR2 YFSETQ, per germline. The CDR3 is 15 amino acids. CDR3 region: CASSLGTGTGVEQYF. CDR3 DNA, as far as it was read: TGCGCCAGCAGCTTGGGGACCGGGACAGGGGTCGAG.

This clone was seen ten or more times. The sequenced fragment ends 3 residues before the CDR3 boundary, so the rest is inferred from the germline J gene. This chain links TRBV20-1 with TRBJ2-5, with D possibly TRBD1 on 6 matching bases. Per the germline V gene, CDR1 is DFQATT and CDR2 is SNEGSKA (reference sequence). The CDR3 loop spans 12 amino acids. The V gene lost 6 bases and the J gene lost 3 bases, with 11 bases spanning the gap. Here the CDR3 reads CSAGTPKETQYF. The sequenced part of the CDR3 DNA is TGCAGTGCCGGGACACCAAAAGAGACC.

This clone was picked up many times. The missing CDR3 end, 3 residues past where the read stops, is filled in from the germline J gene. This chain uses TRBV28 with TRBJ2-4, with a weak D call TRBD1 (6 bases). Germline loops: CDR1 MDHEN, CDR2 SYDVKM. CDR3 length: 11 amino acids. Partial CDR3 DNA: TGTGCCAGCAGTAACGGACAGCTT. This gives the protein CASSNGQL. The CDR3 reads in full as CASSNGQLQYF. The whole variable domain, filled in from reference TRBV28 and TRBJ2-4, reads DVKVTQSSRYLVKRTGEKVFLECVQDMDHENMFWYRQDPGLGLRLIYFSYDVKMKEKGDIPEGYSVSREKKERFSLILESASTNQTSMYLCASSNGQLQYFGAGTRLSVL.

This clone was counted many times. The read terminates 3 residues before the CDR3 end, so the remaining end is supplied by the germline J gene. The chain joins TRBV14 to TRBJ2-7, with 7 positions matching TRBD1. J was trimmed by 3 bases and V by 5 bases; bases with no gene match: 4. The CDR3 has 13 residues. Germline CDR1 SGHDN, CDR2 FVKESK. The CDR3 here is CASSYGTDYEQYF. CDR3 DNA (partial): TGTGCCAGCAGCTACGGGACAGACTACGAG. Based on the CDR3 plus reference TRBV14 and TRBJ2-7, the full variable domain is EAGVTQFPSHSVIEKGQTVTLRCDPISGHDNLYWYRRVMGKEIKFLLHFVKESKQDESGMPNNRFLAERTGGTYSTLKVQPAELEDSGVYFCASSYGTDYEQYFGPGTRLTVT.

As to this clone: The read terminates 3 residues before the CDR3 end, so the remaining end is supplied by the germline J gene. The chain links TRBV7-3 to TRBJ2-3, with 8 bases fitting TRBD2. The CDR3 spans 16 residues. In germline, CDR1 is SGHTA, CDR2 FQGTGA. V trimming: 1 base; J trimming: 1 base; junction bases outside the gene matches: 4. Incomplete CDR3 DNA: TGTGCCAGCAGCTTAAAGGGGCGGGGGGGCACAGATACG. It encodes CASSLKGRGGTDT. The full CDR3 protein is CASSLKGRGGTDTQYF.

This clone was recorded many times. Germline and junction disagree at one end, which may indicate a read error. Read coverage stops 3 residues before the CDR3 terminus; the germline J gene supplies the remainder. The chain employs TRBV6-1 and TRBJ1-2; the D gene is possibly TRBD1 (5 bases). The germline V gene has CDR1 MNHNS and CDR2 SASEGT. This CDR3 has 12 residues. The CDR3 spells CASTEKGHGYTF. CDR3 bases read: TGTGCCAGCACTGAAAAGGGGCACGGC.

This clone has ten or more counts. The read terminates 3 residues ahead of where the CDR3 ends, so the germline J gene completes it. The chain links TRBV14 to TRBJ2-2; no reliable D call. Per germline, CDR1 SGHDN and CDR2 FVKESK. This CDR3 has 15 amino acids. Between the trimmed V and J ends, which lost 2 bases and 4 bases, there was a span of 11 bases. The CDR3 spells CASSQLVQGTGELFF. Incomplete CDR3 DNA: TGTGCCAGCAGCCAATTGGTCCAAGGCACCGGGGAG.

This clone was found many times. The read ends 3 residues early relative to the CDR3; the germline J gene fills the gap. The chain recombines TRBV18 with TRBJ1-6; TRBD1 might be the D (6 bases). The CDR3 has 14 amino acids. V was clipped by 5 bases and J by 8 bases, with 13 bases between them. Germline values: CDR1 KGHSH, CDR2 LQKENI. The CDR3: CASSTGNRDSPLHF. The DNA read from the CDR3 is TGTGCCAGCTCAACGGGCAACAGGGATTCACCC.

This clone was detected ten times or more. Read data end 3 residues before the CDR3 end; the end is taken from the germline J gene. V and J are TRBV5-1 and TRBJ1-4; TRBD1 is a possible D gene (5 bases). This CDR3 region has 16 residues. V was trimmed by 2 bases and J by 3 bases, leaving 14 bases between them. Germline-derived CDR1 and CDR2 are SGHRS and YFSETQ. The DNA read from the CDR3 is TGCGCCAGCAGCTTAACAGGCGAATTGGCTAATGAAAAA. Translation: CASSLTGELANEK. The whole CDR3 protein reads CASSLTGELANEKLFF.

This clone was observed at least ten times. Read coverage stops 3 residues before the CDR3 terminus; the germline J gene supplies the remainder. J is TRBJ2-7 and V is TRBV7-2; 8 bases align to TRBD1. The CDR3 contains 14 residues. Germline assignment: CDR1 SGHTA and CDR2 FQGNSA. The junction had 9 bases not matched to a gene; V was cut back by 5 bases and J by 6 bases. CDR3 sequence: CASSQTDRAVEQYF. Partial CDR3 DNA: TGTGCCAGCAGCCAAACGGACAGGGCGGTCGAG.

In this sample, this clone turned up many times. Read coverage stops 3 residues before the CDR3 terminus; the germline J gene supplies the remainder. This sequence joins TRBV7-9 and TRBJ2-4, with TRBD2 identical over 9 bases. The ends lost 4 bases at V and 8 bases at J; junction bases unmatched: 3. There are 13 residues in the CDR3. Germline V lookup: CDR1 SEHNR, CDR2 FQNEAQ (reference sequence). CDR3 region: CASSSIAGDIQYF. CDR3 DNA, as far as it was read: TGTGCCAGCAGCTCCATAGCGGGAGACATT.

This clone was seen many times. From the germline J gene comes the end of the CDR3, since the read stops 3 residues before it. The chain uses TRBV20-1 and TRBJ1-3, with a tentative D call TRBD1 (5 bases). Germline V gene data show CDR1 as DFQATT and CDR2 as SNEGSKA (reference sequence). The CDR3 contains 17 residues. Between the trimmed V and J ends, which lost 0 bases and 0 bases, there was a span of 15 bases. The CDR3 protein is CSARDLGGSVSGNTIYF. The CDR3 bases that were read are TGCAGTGCTAGAGATCTTGGGGGGTCGGTCTCTGGAAACACC.

This clone was recorded at least ten times. Read data end 3 residues before the CDR3 end; the end is taken from the germline J gene. The chain combines TRBV19 with TRBJ2-1, with D maybe TRBD1 (5 bases). Trimming shortened V by 7 bases and J by 8 bases, and 24 bases separated the two germline ends. Germline CDR1 is LNHDA and CDR2 is SQIVND (reference sequence). The CDR3 consists of 16 residues. The CDR3 bases that were read are TGTGCCAGTACTCCCCGGGTCTCAGGGCGCGGTCATGAG. Translated: CASTPRVSGRGHE. The complete CDR3 sequence is CASTPRVSGRGHEQFF.

This clone has at least ten counts. From the germline J gene comes the end of the CDR3, since the read stops 3 residues before it. V and J are TRBV20-1 and TRBJ2-4; 9 bases are a match to TRBD2. The CDR3 consists of 15 residues. Germline values: CDR1 DFQATT, CDR2 SNEGSKA (reference sequence). V was pared by 3 bases and J by 3 bases, with 6 bases of the junction left unmatched. The covered CDR3 bases are TGCAGTGCTAGGGCGGCTAGCGGGGACAAAAACATT. It is translated as CSARAASGDKNI. The CDR3, in full, reads CSARAASGDKNIQYF.

This clone was recorded many times. Read sequence stops 3 residues before the CDR3 end, and the germline J gene provides the missing end. The chain carries TRBV10-3 and TRBJ2-7, with TRBD2 identical over 10 bases. This CDR3 spans 15 amino acids. CDR1 and CDR2 (germline): ENHRY, SYGVKD. The ends lost 5 bases at V and 2 bases at J; junction bases unmatched: 6. The CDR3 sequence is CAISPGLAFAYEQYF. Incomplete CDR3 DNA: TGTGCCATCAGTCCGGGACTAGCGTTTGCCTACGAG.

There are a few counts of this clone. The read ends 3 residues shy of where the CDR3 ends; the end is completed using the germline J gene. The rearrangement uses TRBV2 and TRBJ2-7, with D tentatively TRBD1 (5 bases). V dropped 6 bases and J dropped 1 base, with 16 bases sitting between them. CDR1 SNHLY and CDR2 FYNNEI come from the germline V gene. There are 15 residues in the CDR3. The sequenced part of the CDR3 DNA is TGTGCCAGCAGCGGCAGGGAATGGGATTCCTACGAG. This translates into CASSGREWDSYE. The complete CDR3 protein is CASSGREWDSYEQYF.

In this sample, this clone turned up many times. Sequencing ends 3 residues short of the CDR3 end; the germline J gene provides the rest. The rearrangement links TRBV5-5 to TRBJ1-1; D is perhaps TRBD1 (5 bases). This CDR3 contains 15 residues. CDR1 and CDR2 (germline): SGHKS, YYEKEE (reference sequence). Trimming cost V 1 base and J 1 base, with 11 bases left between them. CDR3 sequence reads: CASSLIDQGNTEAFF. Partial CDR3 DNA: TGTGCCAGCAGCTTGATTGACCAGGGGAACACTGAA.